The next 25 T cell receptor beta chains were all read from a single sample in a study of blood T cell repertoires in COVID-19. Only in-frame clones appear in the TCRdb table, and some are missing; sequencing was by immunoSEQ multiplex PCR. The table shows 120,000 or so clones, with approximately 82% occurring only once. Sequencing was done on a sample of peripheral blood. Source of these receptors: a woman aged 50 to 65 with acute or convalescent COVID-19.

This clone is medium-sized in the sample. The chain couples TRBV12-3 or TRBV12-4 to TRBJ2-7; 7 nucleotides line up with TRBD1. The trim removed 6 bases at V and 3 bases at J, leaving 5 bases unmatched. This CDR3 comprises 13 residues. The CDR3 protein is CASRDRDNYEQYF. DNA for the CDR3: TGTGCCAGCAGAGACAGGGACAACTACGAGCAGTACTTC.

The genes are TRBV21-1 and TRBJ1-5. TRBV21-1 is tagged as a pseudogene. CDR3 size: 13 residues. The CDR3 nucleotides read TGTGCCAGCCGGTCCCCCGGAGATCAGCCCCAGCATTTT. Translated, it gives CASRSPGDQPQHF.

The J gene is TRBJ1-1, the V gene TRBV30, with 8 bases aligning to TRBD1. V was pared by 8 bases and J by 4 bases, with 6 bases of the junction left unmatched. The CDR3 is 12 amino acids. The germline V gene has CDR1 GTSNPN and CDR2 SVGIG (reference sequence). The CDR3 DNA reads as TGTGCCCTAAAACAGGGGGGCACTGAAGCTTTCTTT. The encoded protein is CALKQGGTEAFF. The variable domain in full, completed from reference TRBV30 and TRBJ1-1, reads SQTIHQWPATLVQPVGSPLSLECTVEGTSNPNLYWYRQAAGRGLQLLFYSVGIGQISSEVPQNLSASRPQDRQFILSSKKLLLSDSGFYLCALKQGGTEAFFGQGTRLTVV.

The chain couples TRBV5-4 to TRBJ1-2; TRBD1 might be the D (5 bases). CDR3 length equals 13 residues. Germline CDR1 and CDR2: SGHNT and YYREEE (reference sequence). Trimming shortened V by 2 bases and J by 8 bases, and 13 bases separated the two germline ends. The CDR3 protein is CASSLGHLSGYTF. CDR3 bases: TGTGCCAGCAGCTTAGGACACCTCTCAGGCTACACCTTC.

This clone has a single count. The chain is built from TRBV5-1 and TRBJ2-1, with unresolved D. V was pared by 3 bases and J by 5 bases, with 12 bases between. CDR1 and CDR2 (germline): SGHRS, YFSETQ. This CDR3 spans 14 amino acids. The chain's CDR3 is CASSWFNFDNEQFF. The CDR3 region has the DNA TGCGCCAGCAGCTGGTTTAACTTCGACAATGAGCAGTTCTTC.

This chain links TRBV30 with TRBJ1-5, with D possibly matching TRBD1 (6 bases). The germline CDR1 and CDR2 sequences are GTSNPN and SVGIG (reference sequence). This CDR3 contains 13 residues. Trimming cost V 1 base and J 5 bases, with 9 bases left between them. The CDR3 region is CAWSGQEDQPQHF. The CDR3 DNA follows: TGTGCCTGGAGTGGACAGGAAGATCAGCCCCAGCATTTT.

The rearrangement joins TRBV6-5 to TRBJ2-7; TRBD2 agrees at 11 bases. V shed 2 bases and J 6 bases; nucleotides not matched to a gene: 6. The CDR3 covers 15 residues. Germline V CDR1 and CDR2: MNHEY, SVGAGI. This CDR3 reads CASSYGGTSGSEQYF. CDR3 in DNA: TGTGCCAGCAGTTACGGGGGGACTAGCGGTTCCGAGCAGTACTTC.

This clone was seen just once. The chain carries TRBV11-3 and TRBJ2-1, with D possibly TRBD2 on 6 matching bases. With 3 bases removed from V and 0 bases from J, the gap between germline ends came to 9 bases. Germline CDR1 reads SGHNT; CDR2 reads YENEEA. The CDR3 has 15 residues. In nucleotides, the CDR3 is TGTGCCAGCAGCTTGGGGGGTGTCTCCTACAATGAGCAGTTCTTC. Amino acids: CASSLGGVSYNEQFF. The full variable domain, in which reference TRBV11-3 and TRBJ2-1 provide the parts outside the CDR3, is EAGVVQSPRYKIIEKKQPVAFWCNPISGHNTLYWYLQNLGQGPELLIRYENEEAVDDSQLPKDRFSAERLKGVDSTLKIQPAELGDSAVYLCASSLGGVSYNEQFFGPGTRLTVL.

Written as DNA, the CDR3 is TGCAGTTCCTTCCAAGGGGGCCGGAACACTGAAGCTTTCTTT. It translates to CSSFQGGRNTEAFF. The chain links TRBV29-1 to TRBJ1-1; 7 bases fit TRBD1. Per the germline V gene, CDR1 is SQVTM and CDR2 is ANQGSEA. The CDR3 is made up of 14 amino acids.

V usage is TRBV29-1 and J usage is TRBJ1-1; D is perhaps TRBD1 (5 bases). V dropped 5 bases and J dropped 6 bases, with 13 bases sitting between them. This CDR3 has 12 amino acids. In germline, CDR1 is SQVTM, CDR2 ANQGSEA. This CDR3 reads CSVLREYSEAFF. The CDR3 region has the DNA TGCAGCGTTCTCAGGGAATACTCTGAAGCTTTCTTT.

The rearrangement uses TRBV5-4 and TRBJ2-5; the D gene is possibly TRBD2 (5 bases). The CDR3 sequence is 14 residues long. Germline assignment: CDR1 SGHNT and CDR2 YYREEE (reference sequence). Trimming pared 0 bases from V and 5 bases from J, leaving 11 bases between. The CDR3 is CASSLDTRSETQYF. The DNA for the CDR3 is TGTGCCAGCAGCTTGGATACTAGATCGGAGACCCAGTACTTC.

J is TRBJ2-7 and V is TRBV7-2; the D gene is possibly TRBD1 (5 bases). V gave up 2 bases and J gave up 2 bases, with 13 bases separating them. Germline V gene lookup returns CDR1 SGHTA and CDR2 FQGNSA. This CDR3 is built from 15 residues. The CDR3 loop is CASSLSRTQTYEQYF. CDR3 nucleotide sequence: TGTGCCAGCAGCTTATCCAGGACACAAACCTACGAGCAGTACTTC. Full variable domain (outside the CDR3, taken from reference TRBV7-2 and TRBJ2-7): GAGVSQSPSNKVTEKGKDVELRCDPISGHTALYWYRQSLGQGLEFLIYFQGNSAPDKSGLPSDRFSAERTGGSVSTLTIQRTQQEDSAVYLCASSLSRTQTYEQYFGPGTRLTVT.

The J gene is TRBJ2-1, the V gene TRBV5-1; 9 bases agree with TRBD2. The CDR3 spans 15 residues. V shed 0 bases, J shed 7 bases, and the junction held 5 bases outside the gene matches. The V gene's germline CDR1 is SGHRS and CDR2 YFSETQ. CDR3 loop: CASSLVAGARNEQFF. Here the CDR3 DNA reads TGCGCCAGCAGCTTGGTAGCGGGGGCAAGGAATGAGCAGTTCTTC.

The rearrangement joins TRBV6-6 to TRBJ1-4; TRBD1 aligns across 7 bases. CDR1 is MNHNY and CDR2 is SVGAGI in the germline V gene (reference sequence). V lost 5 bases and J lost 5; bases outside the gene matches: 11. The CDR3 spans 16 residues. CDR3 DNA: TGTGCCAGCAGTCGAAAGACCGGGACAGAGAATGAAAAACTGTTTTTT. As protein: CASSRKTGTENEKLFF.

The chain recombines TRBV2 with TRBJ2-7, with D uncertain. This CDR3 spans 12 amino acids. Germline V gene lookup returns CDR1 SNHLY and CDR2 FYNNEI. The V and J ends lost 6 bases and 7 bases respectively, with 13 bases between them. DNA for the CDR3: TGTGCCAGCAGCCCCACCCTCGGGGAGCAGTACTTC. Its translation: CASSPTLGEQYF.

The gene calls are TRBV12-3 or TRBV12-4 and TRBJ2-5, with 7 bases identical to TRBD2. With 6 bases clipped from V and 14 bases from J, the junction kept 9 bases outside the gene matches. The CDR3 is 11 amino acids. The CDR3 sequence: CASSDGTTPYF. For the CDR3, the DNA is TGTGCCAGCAGCGATGGGACTACCCCCTACTTC.

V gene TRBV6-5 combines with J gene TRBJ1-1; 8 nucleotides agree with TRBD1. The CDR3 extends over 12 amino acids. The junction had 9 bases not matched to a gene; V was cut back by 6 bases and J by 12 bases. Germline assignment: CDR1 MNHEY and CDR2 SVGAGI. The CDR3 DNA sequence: TGTGCCAGCAGCGGGGTGGACAGGGCAACTTTCTTT. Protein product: CASSGVDRATFF.

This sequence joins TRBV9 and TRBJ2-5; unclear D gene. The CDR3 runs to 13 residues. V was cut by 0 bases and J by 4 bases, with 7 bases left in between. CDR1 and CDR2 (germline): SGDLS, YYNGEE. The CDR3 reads CASSVGVGETQYF. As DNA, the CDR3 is TGTGCCAGCAGCGTAGGAGTTGGAGAGACCCAGTACTTC.

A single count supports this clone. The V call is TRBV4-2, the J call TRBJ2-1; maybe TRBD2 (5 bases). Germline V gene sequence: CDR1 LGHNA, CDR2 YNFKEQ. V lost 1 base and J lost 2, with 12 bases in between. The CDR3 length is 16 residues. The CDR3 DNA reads TGTGCCAGCAGCCAAGGAACTAGGCCAACCTACAATGAGCAGTTCTTC. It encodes CASSQGTRPTYNEQFF.

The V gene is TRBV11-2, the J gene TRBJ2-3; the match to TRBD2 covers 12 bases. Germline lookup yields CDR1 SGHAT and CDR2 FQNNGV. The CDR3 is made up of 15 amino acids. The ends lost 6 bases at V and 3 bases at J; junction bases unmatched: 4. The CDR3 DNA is TGTGCCAGCAGTTCGCTAGCGGGGGGGACAGATACGCAGTATTTT. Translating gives CASSSLAGGTDTQYF. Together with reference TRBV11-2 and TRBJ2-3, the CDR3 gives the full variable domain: EAGVAQSPRYKIIEKRQSVAFWCNPISGHATLYWYQQILGQGPKLLIQFQNNGVVDDSQLPKDRFSAERLKGVDSTLKIQPAKLEDSAVYLCASSSLAGGTDTQYFGPGTRLTVL.

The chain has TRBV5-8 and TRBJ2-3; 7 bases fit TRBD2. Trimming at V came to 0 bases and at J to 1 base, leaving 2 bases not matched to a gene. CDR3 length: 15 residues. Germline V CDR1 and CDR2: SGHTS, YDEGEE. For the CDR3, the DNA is TGTGCCAGCAGCTTGGGCGGGGGACGCACAGATACGCAGTATTTT. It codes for CASSLGGGRTDTQYF.

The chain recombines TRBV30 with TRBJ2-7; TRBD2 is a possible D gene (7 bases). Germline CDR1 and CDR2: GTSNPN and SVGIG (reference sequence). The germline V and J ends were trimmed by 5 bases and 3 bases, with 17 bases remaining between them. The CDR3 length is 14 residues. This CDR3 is CAWGGGGSNYEQYF. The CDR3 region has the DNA TGTGCCTGGGGGGGCGGGGGCTCTAACTACGAGCAGTACTTC.

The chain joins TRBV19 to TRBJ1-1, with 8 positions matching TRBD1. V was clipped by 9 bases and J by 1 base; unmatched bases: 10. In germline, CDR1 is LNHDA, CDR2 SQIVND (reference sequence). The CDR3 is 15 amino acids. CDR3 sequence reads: CASRTGRAKNTEAFF. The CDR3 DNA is TGTGCCAGCCGGACAGGGCGGGCTAAGAACACTGAAGCTTTCTTT.

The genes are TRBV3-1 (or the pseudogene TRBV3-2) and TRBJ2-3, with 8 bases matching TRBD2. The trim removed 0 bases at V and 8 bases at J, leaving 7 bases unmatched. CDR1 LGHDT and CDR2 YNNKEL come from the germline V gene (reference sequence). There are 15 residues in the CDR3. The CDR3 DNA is TGTGCCAGCAGCCAAGATGCCAGCGGGGGAGTTACGCAGTATTTT. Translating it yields CASSQDASGGVTQYF.

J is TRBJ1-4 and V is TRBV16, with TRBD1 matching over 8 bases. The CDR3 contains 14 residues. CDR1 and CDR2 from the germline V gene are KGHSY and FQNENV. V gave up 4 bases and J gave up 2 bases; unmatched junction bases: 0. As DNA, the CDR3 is TGTGCCAGCAGCCGACAGGGGACTAATGAAAAACTGTTTTTT. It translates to CASSRQGTNEKLFF.